This T cell receptor beta chain was identified during a study of T and B cells in COVID-19 patients (dated by TCRdb to 2018 to 2021). Background on the whole study: In this study, adaptive immunity was profiled in COVID-19 patients who either had active infection or had recovered, using TRB and IGH repertoire sequencing of peripheral blood. A recovered cohort comprised 19 patients contributing roughly 20 samples, mostly after mild to moderate COVID-19 managed as outpatients. Patients in the recovered cohort had a median age of almost 35 years, compared with roughly 66 years for patients in the active-infection cohort. Of the roughly 20 patients in the active-infection cohort, 12 were critically ill and needed mechanical ventilation or ECMO. Comorbidities linked to unfavorable COVID-19 outcome were present in 18 of 20 patients in the active-infection cohort. Over 7.5 million TCR sequences were analysed in a TCR and BCR sequence repository that covered 30 to 45 patients and about 69 time points. A couple of patients were included in both the recovered and active cohorts because samples were available from active disease and after recovery. An age-matched reference group of 39 healthy donors negative for COVID-19 antibodies served as the comparison for repertoire analyses. As many as 9 follow-up blood samples were taken per patient, and some of the samples covered different disease stages within the same individual.

The sample holds a few counts of this clonotype. Its antigen is not yet known. No clone much larger than this one lies a single base away; base qualities are absent. Instrument used: Illumina MiSeq. TRB rearrangements were amplified by multiplex PCR with BIOMED2 TRB-A/B primer pools. Illumina-compatible adapters and 7-nucleotide sample barcodes were added to the amplicons in two consecutive PCRs. All library PCRs used Phusion HS II polymerase. The amplicons were purified from gel with the NucleoSpin Gel and PCR Clean-up kit, measured on Qubit, and combined at roughly 4 nM. Before Illumina next-generation sequencing, the quality of the amplicon pool was assessed on an Agilent 2100 Bioanalyzer. As for the original processing: Annotation of TRB rearrangements was performed with MiXCR 3.0.8 using the default MiXCR reference library. Non-productive reads and sequences with fewer than 2 reads were removed, and every unique CDR3 nucleotide sequence was treated as one clone. R 3.5.1 was used to calculate clonality, diversity, richness and V-J gene usage. TCR clustering by CDR3 similarity used GLIPH2, with generation probabilities calculated by OLGA. GLIPH2 clusters were kept only if they contained at least four unique TCR clonotypes found in at least three individuals. In TCRdb, the public reads were trimmed at Q25 with fastp and aligned with MiXCR, with productive beta chains retained. Merged by CDR3 protein, the rows form single entries marked with the most common genes and DNA. These V and J calls derive from TCRdb rather than the authors' analysis. The sample table contains 15,000 to 20,000 distinct CDR3 sequences; only one count was recorded for 36% of them. Clones ranked in the top ten supply 16% of the sample.

The CDR3 runs 13 residues from the cysteine to the phenylalanine. Only CDR3 DNA is held: 39 bases, read in frame from base 1. V has 7 bases trimmed and J has 3 bases trimmed; junction bases matching no gene number 5. Reading the germline V gene gives CDR1 MNHEY and CDR2 SVGAGI. Genomic DNA extracted from blood, in amounts of roughly 220-550 ng, served as the starting material for amplifying TRB repertoires. The study at large found these results: The recovered cohort had roughly 2,100 exclusive TCR clusters, including about 29 low-pGen clusters. The reported TCR clusters were said to need prospective validation before any clinical use. Strongly skewed TRBV/TRBJ gene usage was reported in patients with COVID-19. In active COVID-19, TRB repertoires were highly clonal, while at recovery, diversity and richness increased above the levels seen in healthy donors. Specific T cell subsets (CD4+/Treg/CD8+) and sorted SARS-CoV-2-responsive or tetramer+ T cells had not yet been sequenced, with those experiments still ongoing. The cohort was considered too small to assess HLA contributions to COVID-19 susceptibility or severity. Blood samples from mildly ill patients during symptoms and early samples from severe cases were scarce.

The chain links TRBV6-5 with TRBJ2-7; 8 middle bases align to TRBD1. The sequencing input was blood. The clonotype originates from a human donor with active COVID-19. The CDR3 reads as follows: CASKWTGHYEQYF. The DNA is as follows: TGTGCCAGCAAATGGACAGGGCACTACGAGCAGTACTTC.